The clone carrying this TCR beta chain ranks as medium-sized (0.01 to 0.1%) in terms of frequency. This record belongs to a study of CD8 T cells in cerebrospinal fluid in Alzheimer's disease. Germline assignment: CDR1 MDHEN and CDR2 SYDVKM. There are 15 residues in the CDR3. TCRdb re-called the 10x single-cell sequencing reads; one entry per CDR3 protein, DNA not given. Across under 1,500 distinct CDR3 sequences, the top ten clones capture approximately 16% of the sample. The sequence was collected from a human donor with Parkinson's disease. The sample comprised cerebrospinal fluid. V and J are TRBV28 and TRBJ2-7; lacking DNA, the TRBD1 call made by TCRdb goes unchecked. CDR3: CASSLVHRPSYEQYF.